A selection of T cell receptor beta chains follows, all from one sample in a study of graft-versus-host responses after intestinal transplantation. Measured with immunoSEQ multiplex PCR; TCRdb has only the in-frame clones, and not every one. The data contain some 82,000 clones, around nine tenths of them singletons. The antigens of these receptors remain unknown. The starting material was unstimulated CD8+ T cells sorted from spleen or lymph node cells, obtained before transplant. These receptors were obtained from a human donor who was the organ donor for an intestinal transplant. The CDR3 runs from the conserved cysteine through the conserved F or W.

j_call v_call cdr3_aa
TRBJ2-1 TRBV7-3 CASKEDGSYNEQFF
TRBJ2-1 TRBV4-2 CASSQDPDEQFF
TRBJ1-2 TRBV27 CASSFDGGGYGYTF
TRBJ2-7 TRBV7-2 CASSLAGGHEQYF
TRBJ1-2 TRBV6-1 CASSDFRWGADYGYTF
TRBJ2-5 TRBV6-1 CASSPLEGWGETQYF
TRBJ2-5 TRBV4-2 CASSPLGADQETQYF
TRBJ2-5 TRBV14 CASSPWDKETQYF
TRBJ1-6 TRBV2 CASLGSYNSPLHF
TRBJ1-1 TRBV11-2 CASSHDPYAPFF
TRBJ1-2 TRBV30 CAWNNRDSRGTF
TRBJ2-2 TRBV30 CAWSTGELFF
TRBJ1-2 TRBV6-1 CASSEGLGEPPAGYTF
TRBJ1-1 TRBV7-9 CASRRGDFPEAFF
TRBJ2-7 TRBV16 CASSPPRTGSLYEQYF
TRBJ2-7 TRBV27 CASSTDRASYEQYF
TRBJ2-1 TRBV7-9 CASSLLARGDYEQFF
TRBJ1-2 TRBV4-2 CASRGPGYLYGYTF
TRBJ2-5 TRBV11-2 CASSTWGAVQETQYF
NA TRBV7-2 CASSLPPDIPSYEQYF
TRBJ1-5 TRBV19 CASDDRTDQPQHF
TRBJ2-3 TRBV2 CASRRRPDTQYF
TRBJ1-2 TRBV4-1 CASSQELLDRQWSGYTF
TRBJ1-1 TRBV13 CASSLGGEGNTEAFF
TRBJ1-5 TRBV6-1 CASSELIYYSNQPQHF
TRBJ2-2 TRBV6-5 CASSYKPVTGELFF